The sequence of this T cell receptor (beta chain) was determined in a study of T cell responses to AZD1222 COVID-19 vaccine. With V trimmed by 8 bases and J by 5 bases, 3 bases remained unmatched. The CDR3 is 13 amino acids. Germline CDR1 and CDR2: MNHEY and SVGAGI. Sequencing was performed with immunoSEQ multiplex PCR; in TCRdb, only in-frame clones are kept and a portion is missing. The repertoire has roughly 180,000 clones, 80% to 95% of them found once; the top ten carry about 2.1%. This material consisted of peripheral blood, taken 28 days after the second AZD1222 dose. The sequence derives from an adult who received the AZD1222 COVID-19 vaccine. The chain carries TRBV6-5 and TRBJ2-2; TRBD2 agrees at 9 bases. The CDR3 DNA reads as TGTGCCAGCCGACTAGCGGAAACCGGGGAGCTGTTTTTT. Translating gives CASRLAETGELFF.